This T cell receptor beta chain was found in a study of identical twins. Notes on the study in general: Some out-of-frame alpha sequences were shared by twins, and these showed excess low generation probability. Sharing of beta out-of-frame sequences by twins showed a weaker excess.

With no exceptions, donors were healthy Caucasians. Unique molecular identifiers were present on the cDNA, and a universal primer site came from template switching. TCRdb ran MiXCR on the 5' RACE reads and lists one entry per CDR3 protein. The table has around 1.7 million distinct CDR3 sequences, about 32% seen once. Concerning this clonotype: Its antigen is still unknown.

CDR1 is MNHEY, CDR2 SMNVEV, per germline (reference sequence). V was cut by 2 bases and J by 5 bases, with 20 bases left in between. This CDR3 has 17 residues. The source is a newborn girl in good health. The chain combines TRBV27 with TRBJ2-3; D is uncertain. Sequenced: cord blood. The CDR3 DNA is TGTGCCAGCAGTTTAGGCAGACCAGGCTTTGCTGGAGATACGCAGTATTTT. It yields the protein CASSLGRPGFAGDTQYF.